The rows below give T cell receptor beta chains drawn from one sample of a study of CD8+ T cells in alopecia areata. Method: immunoSEQ multiplex PCR; TCRdb's copy keeps in-frame clones and lacks some. This sample has more than 100,000 clones, with approximately 53% found just once. The sample in question was CD4+ T cells sorted from blood, obtained at week 0. These receptors were collected from a human donor with alopecia areata. CDR3s include the opening cysteine and the closing phenylalanine or tryptophan. D genes are given only for firm matches. Only some rows state a clone size, as once, few, many or a class for expanded clones.

>.|TRBJ2-1|TRBV6-1|.
TGTGCCAGCAGTGAAAGCTTAGTCGCCGGGGAGCAGTTCTTC
CASSESLVAGEQFF
>once|TRBJ2-1|TRBV19|.
TGTGCCAGTAGCAACATGGCGGGGCCGCCTCACAATGAGCAGTTCTTC
CASSNMAGPPHNEQFF
>.|TRBJ2-3|TRBV5-1|.
TGCGCCAGCAGCTACACCTCTAGCACAGATACGCAGTATTTT
CASSYTSSTDTQYF
>.|TRBJ2-3|TRBV4-1|.
TGCGCCAGCAGCCAAGATAATTTGAGCACAGATACGCAGTATTTT
CASSQDNLSTDTQYF
>.|TRBJ2-5|TRBV10-3|TRBD2
TGTGCCATCAGTGCCGCGGGGGACGGCTCCCAGTACTTC
CAISAAGDGSQYF
>.|TRBJ2-1|TRBV5-1|TRBD2
TGCGCCAGCAGCTCTTACTCTCTAGCGGGGGCCCCCCATGAGCAGTTCTTC
CASSSYSLAGAPHEQFF
>.|TRBJ2-6|TRBV5-1|.
TGCGCCAGCAGCTTGGGGGGGCCAGCATCTGAGCTTCGGGCCAACGTCCTGACTTTC
CASSLGGPASELRANVLTF
>.|TRBJ2-3|TRBV9|.
TGTGCCAGCAGTGGGACTCCTGATACAGATACGCAGTATTTT
CASSGTPDTDTQYF
>.|TRBJ1-4|TRBV5-4|.
TGTGCCAGCAGCATCCAAAGTAATGAAAAACTGTTTTTT
CASSIQSNEKLFF
>.|TRBJ2-7|TRBV18|TRBD1
TGTGCCAGCTCACGGGACAGGACCTACGAGCAGTACTTC
CASSRDRTYEQYF
>.|TRBJ1-5|TRBV15|.
TGTGCCACCAGCAGAGGATTGGGGTTCGATCAGCCCCAGCATTTT
CATSRGLGFDQPQHF
>few|TRBJ2-3|TRBV4-1|.
TGCGCCAGCAGCCAAGATCGGGGGAGGACAGATACGCAGTATTTT
CASSQDRGRTDTQYF
>.|TRBJ1-1|TRBV30|.
TGTGCCTGGAGTGTGGGGTTGGAGGCTGAAGCTTTCTTT
CAWSVGLEAEAFF
>few|TRBJ2-5|TRBV7-9|.
TGTGCCAGCAGCTTAAATATGGACGCGGAGACCCAGTACTTC
CASSLNMDAETQYF
>.|TRBJ2-7|TRBV5-6|.
TGTGCCAGCAGTAACGGTCTCGGAGAGCCCTACGAGCAGTACTTC
CASSNGLGEPYEQYF
>.|TRBJ2-7|TRBV5-6|.
TGTGCCAGCAGCTTGCAGGGCTCCTACGAGCAGTACTTC
CASSLQGSYEQYF
>.|TRBJ2-1|TRBV6-6|.
TGTGCCAGCGTCGCCTTGAATGAGCAGTTCTTC
CASVALNEQFF
>.|TRBJ2-3|TRBV2|.
TGTGCCAGCATTCGTACAGGACAGAGCACAGATACGCAGTATTTT
CASIRTGQSTDTQYF
>.|TRBJ2-7|TRBV2|TRBD2
TGTGCCAGCAGGCGCATTAGCGGGAACGGCTACGAGCAGTACTTC
CASRRISGNGYEQYF
>.|TRBJ1-2|TRBV5-1|TRBD1
TGTGCCAGCAGCTTGGGGGGACAGTATGGCTACACCTTC
CASSLGGQYGYTF
>.|TRBJ1-2|TRBV2|.
TGTGCCAGCAGTGAAGCGTCTATTACAGGGACGGCGAGGGATGGCTACACCTTC
CASSEASITGTARDGYTF
>.|TRBJ2-7|TRBV10-3|TRBD2
TGTGCCATCAGTGAACGCCGGGAGGGGAACGAGCAGTACTTC
CAISERREGNEQYF
>few|TRBJ2-5|TRBV2|TRBD2
TGTGCCAGCAGGGGGACTAGCGGGAGTCGAGAGACCCAGTACTTC
CASRGTSGSRETQYF
>.|TRBJ1-1|TRBV5-1|.
TGCGCCAGCAGCGGGGCGGCAGGGAGCATGAACACTGAAGCTTTCTTT
CASSGAAGSMNTEAFF
>.|TRBJ2-5|TRBV15|.
TGTGCCACCAGCAGAGCCAGGGAGGAGACCCAGTACTTC
CATSRAREETQYF
>.|TRBJ2-3|TRBV4-3|TRBD2
TGCGCCAGCAGCCTGACATACCGACTAGCGGGAGTAGATACGCAGTATTTT
CASSLTYRLAGVDTQYF
>.|TRBJ1-3|TRBV11-2|.
TGTGGGAGCACGGGCTCTGGAAACACCATATATTTT
CGSTGSGNTIYF
>.|TRBJ1-2|TRBV6-1|.
TGTGCCAGCAGTAGACGTGGCTACACCTTC
CASSRRGYTF
>.|TRBJ2-5|TRBV7-9|.
TGTGCCAGCAGCTTGGGGACAGCCAACCTTGGAGGGGAGACCCAGTACTTC
CASSLGTANLGGETQYF
>few|TRBJ2-3|TRBV7-2|TRBD2
TGTGCCAGCAGCTTAGCGCGGCTAGCGGGCGGGGATACGCAGTATTTT
CASSLARLAGGDTQYF
>.|TRBJ2-5|TRBV7-2|.
TGTGCCAGCAGCCCCCTTTTGGGAATCGGAGAGACCCAGTACTTC
CASSPLLGIGETQYF
>.|TRBJ2-3|TRBV27|TRBD1
TGTGCCAGCAGTTTCGAGGACAGGGGGCGAAGTACGCAGTATTTT
CASSFEDRGRSTQYF
>.|TRBJ2-5|TRBV15|.
TGTGCCACCAGCATCCCCCTGGAGAGGACCCAGTACTTC
CATSIPLERTQYF
>.|TRBJ2-7|TRBV19|.
TGTGCCAGTAGTATGAGAGACACGGAGAGCTCCTACGAGCAGTACTTC
CASSMRDTESSYEQYF
>.|TRBJ1-5|TRBV5-6|.
TGTGCCAGCAGCTTGTATAGCAATCAGCCCCAGCATTTT
CASSLYSNQPQHF
>.|TRBJ2-4|TRBV15|.
TGTGCCACCAGCCGGGATCCCAAAAACATTCAGTACTTC
CATSRDPKNIQYF
>.|TRBJ2-1|TRBV29-1|TRBD2
TGCAGCGTTGAAAAACTAGCGGACTACAATGAGCAGTTCTTC
CSVEKLADYNEQFF
>.|TRBJ1-1|TRBV18|.
TGTGCCAGCTCAACCGACAGCCCTGAAGCTTTCTTT
CASSTDSPEAFF
>.|TRBJ2-2|TRBV19|.
TGTGCCAGTAGTCCCCGTGGGAGCGGAATCGGGGAGCTGTTTTTT
CASSPRGSGIGELFF
>.|TRBJ2-3|TRBV2|.
TGTGCCAGCAGTGAAGCCCCAGATACGCAGTATTTT
CASSEAPDTQYF
>once|TRBJ2-7|TRBV7-9|TRBD1
TGTGCCAGCAGACGGACAGGGATCTCCTACGAGCAGTACTTC
CASRRTGISYEQYF
>.|TRBJ2-7|TRBV4-3|TRBD2
TGCGCCAGCAGCTGGCTAGCGGGGGGAGATGGCCACGAGCAGTACTTC
CASSWLAGGDGHEQYF